Given below is one T cell receptor (beta chain) in context. V dropped 5 bases and J dropped 7; count of bases not matched to a gene: 10. The germline gives CDR1 SGHVS, CDR2 FNYEAQ. The CDR3 has 15 residues. The sample comes from a study of blood T cell repertoires in COVID-19. The table came from immunoSEQ multiplex PCR; TCRdb's copy has only in-frame clones and leaves some out. The sample contains approximately 150,000 clones, roughly four fifths of which appear only once. The TCR comes from a man aged 70 or older who had recovered from COVID-19. Sequenced: peripheral blood. V gene TRBV7-6 combines with J gene TRBJ2-2; TRBD2 aligns across 7 bases. CDR3 loop: CASSRKAGADGELFF. CDR3 nucleotides: TGTGCCAGCAGCAGAAAGGCGGGAGCTGACGGGGAGCTGTTTTTT.